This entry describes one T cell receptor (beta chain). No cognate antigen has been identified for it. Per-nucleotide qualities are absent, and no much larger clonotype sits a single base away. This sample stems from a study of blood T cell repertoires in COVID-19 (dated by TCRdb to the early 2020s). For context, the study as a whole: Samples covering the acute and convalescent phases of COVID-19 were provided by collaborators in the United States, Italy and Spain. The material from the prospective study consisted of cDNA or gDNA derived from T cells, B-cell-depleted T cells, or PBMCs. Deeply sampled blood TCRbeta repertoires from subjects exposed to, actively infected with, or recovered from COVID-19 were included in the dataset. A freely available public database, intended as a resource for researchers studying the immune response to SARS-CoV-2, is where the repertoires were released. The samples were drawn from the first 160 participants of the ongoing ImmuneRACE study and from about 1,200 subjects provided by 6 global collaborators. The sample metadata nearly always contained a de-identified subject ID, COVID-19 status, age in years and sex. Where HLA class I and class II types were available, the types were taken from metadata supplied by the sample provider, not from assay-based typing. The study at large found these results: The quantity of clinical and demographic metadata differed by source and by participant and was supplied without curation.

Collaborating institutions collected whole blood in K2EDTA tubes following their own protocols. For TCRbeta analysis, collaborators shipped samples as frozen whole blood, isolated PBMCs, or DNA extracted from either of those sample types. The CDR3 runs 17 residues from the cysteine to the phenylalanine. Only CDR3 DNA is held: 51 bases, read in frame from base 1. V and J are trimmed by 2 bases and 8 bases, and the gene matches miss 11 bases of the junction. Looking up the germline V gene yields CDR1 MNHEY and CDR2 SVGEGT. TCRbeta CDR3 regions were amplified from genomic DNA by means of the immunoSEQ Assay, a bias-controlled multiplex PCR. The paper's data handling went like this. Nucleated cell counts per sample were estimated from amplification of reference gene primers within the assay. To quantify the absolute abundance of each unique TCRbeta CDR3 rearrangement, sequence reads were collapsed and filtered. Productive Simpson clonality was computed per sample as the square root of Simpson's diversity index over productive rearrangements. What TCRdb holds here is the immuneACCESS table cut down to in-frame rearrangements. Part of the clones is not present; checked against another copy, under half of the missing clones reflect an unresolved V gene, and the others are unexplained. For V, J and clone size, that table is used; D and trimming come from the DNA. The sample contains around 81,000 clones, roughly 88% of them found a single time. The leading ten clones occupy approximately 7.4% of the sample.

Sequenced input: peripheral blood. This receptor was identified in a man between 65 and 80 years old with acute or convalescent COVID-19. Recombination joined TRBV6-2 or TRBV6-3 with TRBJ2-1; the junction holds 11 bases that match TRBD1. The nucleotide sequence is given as TGTGCCAGCAGTTACGCTTCCACCGGGACAGGGGGAGATGAGCAGTTCTTC. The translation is CASSYASTGTGGDEQFF.